Sequencing of this T cell receptor beta chain was carried out in a study of T cells after yellow fever vaccination. TCRdb reprocessed the 5' RACE reads with MiXCR, giving one entry per CDR3 protein. The sample shows fewer than 400,000 distinct CDR3 sequences, more than 5.5% of them seen only once. The CDR3 consists of 13 residues. Germline lookup yields CDR1 SGHNT and CDR2 YYREEE (reference sequence). Between the trimmed V and J ends, which lost 3 bases and 6 bases, there was a span of 10 bases. The clonotype originates from a man aged 25-40 years who received the YFV17D yellow fever vaccine. This specimen consisted of PBMCs, obtained 5 days after the yellow fever booster vaccination. This sequence joins TRBV5-4 and TRBJ2-1; D is possibly TRBD2 (5 bases). The CDR3 nucleotides read TGTGCCAGCAGCTCGATGACTACCAATGAGCAGTTCTTC. Its protein product is CASSSMTTNEQFF.